Following are 21 T cell receptor beta chains from one sample sequenced in a study of OX40 agonist ivuxolimab in advanced cancers. Only in-frame clones appear in the TCRdb table, and some are missing; sequencing was by immunoSEQ multiplex PCR. This table holds 25,000 to 35,000 clones, over 90% found once. The sequenced sample was CD4+ or CD8+ T cells sorted from blood, obtained in a trial of the OX40 agonist ivuxolimab. All receptors come from an adult with an advanced solid tumor such as melanoma, head and neck, liver or kidney cancer.

This clone occurred once. The V call is TRBV19, the J call TRBJ2-1; 7 bases are shared with TRBD2. This CDR3 contains 15 residues. Looked up from germline, CDR1 is LNHDA and CDR2 is SQIVND (reference sequence). V dropped 6 bases and J dropped 2; count of bases not matched to a gene: 7. The CDR3 reads CASSVDAGAYNEQFF. CDR3 DNA: TGTGCCAGTAGCGTCGACGCGGGGGCCTACAATGAGCAGTTCTTC.

The genes are TRBV5-1 and TRBJ2-7; TRBD2 is a possible D gene (6 bases). CDR3 length: 14 residues. Germline V CDR1 and CDR2: SGHRS, YFSETQ. The ends were cut back, 2 bases at V and 0 bases at J, with 9 bases in the middle. In DNA, the CDR3 is TGCGCCAGCAGCTTAGTGGGACTCTCCTACGAGCAGTACTTC. It is translated as CASSLVGLSYEQYF.

This clone appeared a single time. This chain links TRBV5-6 with TRBJ1-1, with D unresolved. Trimming took 2 bases from V and 4 from J, leaving 12 bases between them. CDR1 and CDR2 from the germline V gene are SGHDT and YYEEEE. The CDR3 is made up of 14 amino acids. CDR3 in DNA: TGTGCCAGCAGCTTTATCCCGGTGGGCACTGAAGCTTTCTTT. This translates into CASSFIPVGTEAFF.

V is TRBV20-1 and J is TRBJ2-7; D uncertain. V was clipped by 3 bases and J by 10 bases, with 10 bases between them. The germline CDR1 and CDR2 sequences are DFQATT and SNEGSKA (reference sequence). The CDR3 length is 10 residues. CDR3 nucleotide sequence: TGCAGTGCTAGGTTGGGCGAACAGTACTTC. Translation: CSARLGEQYF.

The J gene is TRBJ2-7, the V gene TRBV11-2; TRBD2 is a possible D gene (6 bases). Per germline, CDR1 SGHAT and CDR2 FQNNGV. CDR3 length: 13 residues. Between the trimmed V and J ends, which lost 5 bases and 4 bases, there was a span of 12 bases. CDR3 DNA sequence: TGTGCCAGCAGCCCAGGGACTGAGTACGAGCAGTACTTC. This gives the protein CASSPGTEYEQYF. The full variable domain, in which reference TRBV11-2 and TRBJ2-7 provide the parts outside the CDR3, is EAGVAQSPRYKIIEKRQSVAFWCNPISGHATLYWYQQILGQGPKLLIQFQNNGVVDDSQLPKDRFSAERLKGVDSTLKIQPAKLEDSAVYLCASSPGTEYEQYFGPGTRLTVT.

This chain connects TRBV4-1 to TRBJ2-5; 8 bases fit TRBD1. The J call may be wrong; the DNA end is better matched by TRBJ2-7. CDR3 length equals 16 residues. The germline V gene has CDR1 MGHRA and CDR2 YSYEKL. The CDR3: CASSQPDRATAHEQYF. The CDR3 DNA follows: TGCGCCAGCAGCCAACCGGACAGGGCGACTGCCCACGAGCAGTACTTC.

This rearrangement joins TRBV6-5 to TRBJ1-1, with D possibly being TRBD1 (5 bases). The germline V and J ends were trimmed by 2 bases and 4 bases, with 5 bases remaining between them. Germline values: CDR1 MNHEY, CDR2 SVGAGI. The CDR3 runs 12 residues. The CDR3 coding sequence is TGTGCCAGCAGTTACGGGGCCACTGAAGCTTTCTTT. It yields the protein CASSYGATEAFF.

This clone was counted a single time. This sequence joins TRBV5-5 and TRBJ2-7; 9 bases match TRBD2. This CDR3 contains 15 residues. The V and J ends lost 0 bases and 2 bases, in that order; junction bases with no gene match: 3. Germline assignment: CDR1 SGHKS and CDR2 YYEKEE (reference sequence). The CDR3 protein is CASSLGASGTYEQYF. In nucleotides, the CDR3 is TGTGCCAGCAGCTTGGGTGCTAGCGGGACCTACGAGCAGTACTTC.

V is TRBV28 and J is TRBJ2-7, with 7 bases that match TRBD1. This CDR3 has 13 amino acids. Germline CDR1 MDHEN, CDR2 SYDVKM. V dropped 3 bases and J dropped 4; count of bases not matched to a gene: 3. CDR3 amino acids: CASSFRGLYEQYF. In DNA, the CDR3 is TGTGCCAGCAGTTTTAGGGGGCTTTACGAGCAGTACTTC.

The V call is TRBV7-9, the J call TRBJ2-3; D remains ambiguous. Trimming took 7 bases from V and 1 from J, leaving 6 bases between them. The CDR3 spans 12 residues. Germline CDR1 reads SEHNR; CDR2 reads FQNEAQ (reference sequence). Here the CDR3 reads CASTFGTDTQYF. The CDR3 region has the DNA TGTGCCAGCACCTTTGGCACAGATACGCAGTATTTT.

V gene TRBV11-2 combines with J gene TRBJ1-5, with a possible D match to TRBD1 (5 bases). The CDR3 totals 16 residues. V was cut by 2 bases and J by 3 bases, with 14 bases left in between. CDR1 and CDR2 (germline): SGHAT, FQNNGV. The CDR3 loop is CASSLTGGLPNQPQHF. CDR3 sequence (DNA): TGTGCCAGCAGCTTAACAGGCGGACTTCCCAATCAGCCCCAGCATTTT.

This sequence joins TRBV7-7 and TRBJ2-1; D gene ambiguous. CDR3 length equals 15 residues. Germline CDR1 reads SSHAT; CDR2 reads FNYEAQ (reference sequence). V dropped 1 base and J dropped 5 bases, with 12 bases sitting between them. DNA for the CDR3: TGTGCCAGCAGCTTAGGGCCCGGACGAGACAATGAGCAGTTCTTC. Amino acids: CASSLGPGRDNEQFF.

The chain uses TRBV5-1 and TRBJ1-1, with D perhaps TRBD1 (6 bases). The length of the CDR3 is 16 residues. The V gene's germline CDR1 is SGHRS and CDR2 YFSETQ. V was pared by 7 bases and J by 1 base, with 20 bases between. CDR3 residues: CASRAEPGQTNTEAFF. The CDR3 DNA reads as TGCGCCAGCCGAGCCGAACCCGGACAGACGAACACTGAAGCTTTCTTT.

V and J are TRBV27 and TRBJ2-1; D perhaps matches TRBD2 (5 bases). Germline V gene data show CDR1 as MNHEY and CDR2 as SMNVEV (reference sequence). The CDR3 length is 13 residues. Trimming removed 2 bases at V and 7 bases at J, with 9 bases between. The DNA for the CDR3 is TGTGCCAGCAGTTTACGGGGTGGGAATGAGCAGTTCTTC. It translates to CASSLRGGNEQFF.

The chain recombines TRBV5-5 with TRBJ2-7; the match to TRBD1 covers 7 bases. The CDR3 sequence is 15 residues long. Unmatched junction bases numbered 5, after V lost 2 bases and J lost 0 bases. Germline-derived CDR1 and CDR2 are SGHKS and YYEKEE (reference sequence). The CDR3 sequence is CASSFRDSDSYEQYF. CDR3 DNA sequence: TGTGCCAGCAGCTTCCGGGACAGCGACTCCTACGAGCAGTACTTC.

The rearrangement links TRBV7-8 to TRBJ1-2; 10 nucleotides match TRBD1. V shed 5 bases, J shed 5 bases, and the junction held 5 bases outside the gene matches. The CDR3 is 14 amino acids. Per germline, CDR1 SGHVS and CDR2 FQNEAQ. The CDR3, as DNA: TGTGCCAGCAGCCTAGAGGGACAGGGGTATGGCTACACCTTC. The encoded protein is CASSLEGQGYGYTF. The full variable domain, with the rest looked up from reference TRBV7-8 and TRBJ1-2, is GAGVSQSPRYKVAKRGQDVALRCDPISGHVSLFWYQQALGQGPEFLTYFQNEAQLDKSGLPSDRFFAERPEGSVSTLKIQRTQQEDSAVYLCASSLEGQGYGYTFGSGTRLTVV.

CDR3 DNA sequence: TGTGCCAGCAGCTTGGGGGGCTCGAGCACTGAAGCTTTCTTT. Its protein is CASSLGGSSTEAFF. The V gene is TRBV5-5, the J gene TRBJ1-1; maybe TRBD1 (5 bases). Trimming removed 0 bases from V and 4 bases from J, with 10 bases in between. CDR1 is SGHKS and CDR2 is YYEKEE in the germline V gene (reference sequence). The CDR3 loop spans 14 amino acids.

The genes are TRBV5-1 and TRBJ2-6; tentatively, D is TRBD1 (5 bases). Trimming removed 1 base from V and 2 bases from J, with 10 bases in between. This CDR3 contains 16 residues. Germline CDR1 and CDR2: SGHRS and YFSETQ. CDR3 protein: CASSLQGMAGANVLTF. Here the CDR3 DNA reads TGCGCCAGCAGCTTGCAGGGCATGGCTGGGGCCAACGTCCTGACTTTC.

The rearrangement joins TRBV7-2 to TRBJ2-3; D possibly uses TRBD1 or TRBD2 (5 bases each). The CDR3 covers 14 residues. The germline V and J ends were trimmed by 5 bases and 4 bases, with 13 bases remaining between them. Germline lookup yields CDR1 SGHTA and CDR2 FQGNSA. CDR3 coding DNA: TGTGCCAGCAGCCGGGGCATTGGCCCAGATACGCAGTATTTT. It yields the protein CASSRGIGPDTQYF.

The genes are TRBV27 and TRBJ2-7; 7 positions agree with TRBD1. CDR3 length: 14 amino acids. CDR1 and CDR2 from the germline V gene are MNHEY and SMNVEV (reference sequence). The ends lost 1 base at V and 2 bases at J; junction bases unmatched: 2. The CDR3 loop is CASSLYGTAYEQYF. The DNA for the CDR3 is TGTGCCAGCAGTTTATACGGGACAGCCTACGAGCAGTACTTC.

The chain recombines TRBV12-5 with TRBJ2-7, with D perhaps matching TRBD2 (5 bases). The CDR3 has 12 residues. Germline loops: CDR1 LGHNT, CDR2 FRNRAP. Trimming removed 2 bases at V and 3 bases at J, with 5 bases between. This CDR3 reads CASGLSGYEQYF. In DNA form, the CDR3 reads TGTGCTAGTGGTTTGAGCGGCTACGAGCAGTACTTC.